Reported below is one T cell receptor beta chain. The antigen is not known. These data are taken from a study of cytomegalovirus exposure and HLA in healthy donors. Points from the study as a whole: Rarity characterized most TCR sequences, yet some public TCRs appeared in many donors. Sequencing likely produced, as an artifact, a cluster of highly shared sequence variants. In a later analysis, a missense DCLRE1C variant was linked to TCR beta V- and J-gene trimming.

Researchers ran the PCR with 60 Vbeta and 13 Jbeta primers. The method was immunoSEQ multiplex PCR; TCRdb's version includes in-frame clones alone and lacks a portion of them. The sample contains about 150,000 clones, about 83% of which appear only once. The V end was cut by 2 bases, the J end by 4 bases, with 17 bases between. CDR1 and CDR2 from the germline V gene are LNHDA and SQIVND (reference sequence). This CDR3 comprises 16 residues. The sequenced sample was PBMCs. The chain couples TRBV19 to TRBJ1-1, with a tentative D call TRBD1 (5 bases). This sequence was found in a man aged 35-49 years in good health and CMV-seropositive. The DNA for the CDR3 is TGTGCCAGTAGTATATCGGGACTCAGAGTGAGCACTGAAGCTTTCTTT. Encoded protein: CASSISGLRVSTEAFF.